Following are 18 T cell receptor beta chains from one sample sequenced in a study of blood T cell repertoires in COVID-19. Sequenced by immunoSEQ multiplex PCR; TCRdb stores in-frame clones only, minus some. The sample carries about 210,000 clones, 92% recorded once. Sequences were obtained from peripheral blood. These receptors all stem from a man younger than 45 with acute or convalescent COVID-19.

A single count supports this clone. This chain joins TRBV28 and TRBJ2-7; 11 bases agree with TRBD2. The germline gives CDR1 MDHEN, CDR2 SYDVKM. J gave up 6 bases and V 6 bases, and 10 bases lay outside the gene matches. There are 15 residues in the CDR3. In nucleotides, the CDR3 is TGTGCCAGCAGCAAAACTAGCGGGAGTTCTCTCGAGCAGTACTTC. Amino acid sequence: CASSKTSGSSLEQYF.

This chain connects TRBV10-3 to TRBJ1-6; a possible D gene is TRBD1 (6 bases). The CDR3 sequence is 13 residues long. From germline, CDR1 is ENHRY and CDR2 SYGVKD. The V end was cut by 6 bases, the J end by 8 bases, with 11 bases between. The DNA of the CDR3 is TGTGCCATCAGGGCTGGGGGCGATTCACCCCTCCACTTT. Its translation is CAIRAGGDSPLHF.

CDR3 in amino acids: CASRDSHQPQHF. CDR3 in DNA: TGTGCCAGCAGGGACAGTCATCAGCCCCAGCATTTT. The chain is built from TRBV28 and TRBJ1-5; possibly TRBD1 for D (6 bases). V lost 6 bases, J lost 5 bases, and 8 bases lay in between. This CDR3 has 12 amino acids. Germline-derived CDR1 and CDR2 are MDHEN and SYDVKM.

This clone was found once. The chain employs TRBV24-1 and TRBJ2-1; 8 positions agree with TRBD2. This CDR3 is 15 amino acids long. The V segment lost 1 base and the J segment 7 bases; nucleotides outside the gene matches: 5. Germline V gives CDR1 KGHDR, CDR2 SFDVKD. The CDR3 DNA follows: TGTGCCACCAGTGATTTTTCGGGAGGGTGGAATGAGCAGTTCTTC. The encoded protein is CATSDFSGGWNEQFF.

This rearrangement joins TRBV21-1 to TRBJ2-5; TRBD2 is taken as the D call from the table, unchecked against the DNA. TRBV21-1 is annotated as a pseudogene. CDR3 length equals 18 residues. The CDR3 is CASSASSGLIEGQVTQYF. The DNA for the CDR3 is TGTGCCAGCAGCGCTTCGTCGGGACTCATAGAAGGGCAGGTGACCCAGTACTTC.

The chain combines TRBV4-1 with TRBJ2-7, with a possible D match to TRBD2 (5 bases). CDR1 MGHRA and CDR2 YSYEKL come from the germline V gene. Trimming cost V 0 bases and J 6 bases, with 15 bases left between them. The CDR3 spans 15 residues. The CDR3 DNA reads TGCGCCAGCAGCCAAGATCGGGAATGTTATTGCGAGCAGTACTTC. Protein sequence: CASSQDRECYCEQYF.

The V and J genes are TRBV10-1 and TRBJ2-5; D may be TRBD1 (5 bases). In germline, CDR1 is WNHNN, CDR2 SYGVQD (reference sequence). V was pared by 3 bases and J by 5 bases, with 7 bases between. There are 12 residues in the CDR3. DNA of the CDR3: TGCGCCAGCAGTGAAAACAGGGAGACCCAGTACTTC. Translation: CASSENRETQYF.

This chain uses TRBV6-6 with TRBJ2-2; 9 bases match TRBD2. J was trimmed by 3 bases and V by 3 bases; bases with no gene match: 2. The length of the CDR3 is 15 residues. The germline gives CDR1 MNHNY, CDR2 SVGAGI (reference sequence). CDR3 coding DNA: TGTGCCAGCAGTTATAGCGGGAGCGACACCGGGGAGCTGTTTTTT. Residues: CASSYSGSDTGELFF.

This clone has just a few counts. The chain employs TRBV2 and TRBJ2-1; TRBD1 is a possible D gene (5 bases). The germline V gene encodes CDR1 SNHLY and CDR2 FYNNEI. Deletions cut 2 bases from V and 10 bases from J, with 9 bases between. This CDR3 is 12 amino acids long. CDR3 in amino acids: CASSEQGREQFF. The CDR3, as DNA: TGTGCCAGCAGTGAACAGGGCAGAGAGCAGTTCTTC.

This clone showed up just once. The V and J genes are TRBV2 and TRBJ1-6; 8 nucleotides line up with TRBD1. Trimming at V came to 6 bases and at J to 4 bases, leaving 8 bases not matched to a gene. The CDR3 is made up of 16 amino acids. The germline CDR1 and CDR2 sequences are SNHLY and FYNNEI. DNA for the CDR3: TGTGCCAGCAGAGACCAGGGGGCTAGTTATAATTCACCCCTCCACTTT. It is translated as CASRDQGASYNSPLHF.

The rearrangement links TRBV6-5 to TRBJ1-5; D not resolved. The CDR3 contains 15 residues. V lost 8 bases and J lost 1, with 15 bases in between. Germline CDR1 reads MNHEY; CDR2 reads SVGAGI. CDR3 nucleotide sequence: TGTGCCAGCTATCAGGCAGTTGGGAGCAATCAGCCCCAGCATTTT. Amino acids: CASYQAVGSNQPQHF.

This chain's CDR3 is CASSYSRVGNQPQHF. The CDR3 region has the DNA TGTGCCAGCAGTTACTCGAGGGTGGGCAATCAGCCCCAGCATTTT. The V call is TRBV6-5, the J call TRBJ1-5; D call uncertain. This CDR3 is built from 15 residues. Deletions cut 0 bases from V and 2 bases from J, with 8 bases between. Germline V gene sequence: CDR1 MNHEY, CDR2 SVGAGI.

A word on this clone: This sample includes further DNA sequences coding for the same CDR3. J is TRBJ1-2 and V is TRBV30, with D hard to call. Trimming cost V 2 bases and J 7 bases, with 8 bases left between them. This CDR3 is 11 amino acids long. The V gene's germline CDR1 is GTSNPN and CDR2 SVGIG (reference sequence). The CDR3 loop is CAWSPPGGYTF. The CDR3, as DNA: TGTGCCTGGAGTCCTCCGGGTGGCTACACCTTC.

The chain employs TRBV27 and TRBJ2-3, with D tentatively TRBD2 (6 bases). Per the germline V gene, CDR1 is MNHEY and CDR2 is SMNVEV (reference sequence). The V and J ends lost 5 bases and 2 bases respectively, with 14 bases between them. This CDR3 is built from 15 residues. The CDR3 nucleotides read TGTGCCAGCAGTGGAAAGGCGGGGAACACAGATACGCAGTATTTT. It encodes CASSGKAGNTDTQYF.

This clone has a single count. This chain connects TRBV5-8 to TRBJ1-2; possibly TRBD1 for D (5 bases). The CDR3 extends over 13 amino acids. V lost 5 bases and J lost 4, with 12 bases in between. Germline V gene sequence: CDR1 SGHTS, CDR2 YDEGEE. Here the CDR3 reads CASSSRDSYGYTF. The CDR3 bases are TGTGCCAGCAGTAGTAGGGACTCCTATGGCTACACCTTC.

The sample holds one count of this clone. The chain has TRBV27 and TRBJ1-6, with D uncertain. Germline V gives CDR1 MNHEY, CDR2 SMNVEV (reference sequence). This CDR3 has 12 amino acids. Trimming cost V 5 bases and J 6 bases, with 5 bases left between them. The CDR3 nucleotides are TGTGCCAGCAGTCCGTTTAATTCACCCCTCCACTTT. Protein: CASSPFNSPLHF.

The CDR3 DNA reads TGTGCCAGCAGCCCCGGGACTAATCTAGACGAGCAGTACTTC. This gives the protein CASSPGTNLDEQYF. The rearrangement joins TRBV9 to TRBJ2-7; 7 bases are shared with TRBD2. Trimming took 4 bases from V and 5 from J; bases not matched to a gene: 9. The CDR3 length is 14 residues. In germline, CDR1 is SGDLS, CDR2 YYNGEE.

The chain has TRBV19 and TRBJ2-2, with D perhaps TRBD1 (5 bases). Trimming left V 4 bases short and J 2 bases short, with 11 bases between. This CDR3 region has 15 residues. Germline assignment: CDR1 LNHDA and CDR2 SQIVND (reference sequence). CDR3 DNA: TGTGCCAGTAGTAAGACTGGGGCAAACACCGGGGAGCTGTTTTTT. Translating gives CASSKTGANTGELFF.